This T cell receptor (beta chain) was observed in a study of blood T cell repertoires in COVID-19. Study as a whole: The United States, Italy and Spain provided the acute and convalescent COVID-19 samples. T cells, B-cell-depleted T cells, or PBMCs provided the cDNA or gDNA that served as material.

In the original processing: Estimates of nucleated cell counts were drawn from the amplification of reference gene primers. Only in-frame clones appear in the TCRdb table, and some are missing; sequencing was by immunoSEQ multiplex PCR. Clone size and V and J calls were adopted from that table, with D and trimming inferred from the DNA. The table has over 100,000 clones, approximately 82% seen once. There are 17 residues in the CDR3. Germline CDR1 reads LNHDA; CDR2 reads SQIVND (reference sequence). V was pared by 5 bases and J by 2 bases, with 13 bases of the junction left unmatched. This TCR derives from an elderly woman with active or convalescent COVID-19. This chain connects TRBV19 to TRBJ2-5; 8 bases agree with TRBD2. Sample: peripheral blood. The CDR3 bases are TGTGCCAGTAGTGCTCTCGGGGCGGGAGGTCTACAAGAGACCCAGTACTTC. This sequence encodes CASSALGAGGLQETQYF.